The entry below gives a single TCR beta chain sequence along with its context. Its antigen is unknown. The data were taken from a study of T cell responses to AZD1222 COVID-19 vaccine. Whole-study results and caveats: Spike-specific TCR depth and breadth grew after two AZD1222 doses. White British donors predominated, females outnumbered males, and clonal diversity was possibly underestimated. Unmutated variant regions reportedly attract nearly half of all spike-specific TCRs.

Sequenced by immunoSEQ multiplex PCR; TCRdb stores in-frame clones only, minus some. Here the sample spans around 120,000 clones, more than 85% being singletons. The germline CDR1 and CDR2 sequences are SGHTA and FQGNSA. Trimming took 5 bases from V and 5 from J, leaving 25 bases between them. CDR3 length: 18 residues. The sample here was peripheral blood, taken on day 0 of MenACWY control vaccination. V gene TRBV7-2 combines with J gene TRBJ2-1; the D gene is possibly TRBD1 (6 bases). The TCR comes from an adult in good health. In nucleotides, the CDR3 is TGTGCCAGCAGCGTCAGGGGAACCGGGACCGAACGCGACAATGAGCAGTTCTTC. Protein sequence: CASSVRGTGTERDNEQFF. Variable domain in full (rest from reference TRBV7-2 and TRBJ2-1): GAGVSQSPSNKVTEKGKDVELRCDPISGHTALYWYRQSLGQGLEFLIYFQGNSAPDKSGLPSDRFSAERTGGSVSTLTIQRTQQEDSAVYLCASSVRGTGTERDNEQFFGPGTRLTVL.